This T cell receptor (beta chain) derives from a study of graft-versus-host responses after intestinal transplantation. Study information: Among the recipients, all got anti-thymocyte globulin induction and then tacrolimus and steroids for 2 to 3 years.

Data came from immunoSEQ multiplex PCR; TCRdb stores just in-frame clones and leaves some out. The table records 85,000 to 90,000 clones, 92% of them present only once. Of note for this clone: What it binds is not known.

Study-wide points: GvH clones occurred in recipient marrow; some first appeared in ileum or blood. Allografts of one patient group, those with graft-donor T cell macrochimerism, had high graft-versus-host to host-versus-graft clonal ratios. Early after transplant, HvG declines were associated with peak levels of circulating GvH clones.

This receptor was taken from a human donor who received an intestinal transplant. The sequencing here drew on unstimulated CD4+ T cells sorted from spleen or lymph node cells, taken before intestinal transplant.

The chain's CDR3 is CASSLLARLQGQDNEKLFF. CDR3 nucleotide sequence: TGTGCCAGCAGCTTGCTCGCCCGGCTCCAGGGACAGGACAATGAAAAACTGTTTTTT. The chain employs TRBV5-5 and TRBJ1-4; the match to TRBD1 covers 8 bases. The CDR3 has 19 amino acids. CDR1 is SGHKS, CDR2 YYEKEE, per germline (reference sequence). Germline trimming cut 1 base from V and 5 bases from J; bases unmatched to any gene: 16. Combining the CDR3 with reference TRBV5-5 and TRBJ1-4 gives the whole variable domain DAGVTQSPTHLIKTRGQQVTLRCSPISGHKSVSWYQQVLGQGPQFIFQYYEKEERGRGNFPDRFSARQFPNYSSELNVNALLLGDSALYLCASSLLARLQGQDNEKLFFGSGTQLSVL.